This T cell receptor (beta chain) was sequenced in a study of identical twins. Study-level findings and limits: The study found weaker excess twin sharing in beta out-of-frame sequences.

Remarks on this clonotype: Its antigen is not known.

Each CDR3 protein gets one entry after TCRdb re-called the 5' RACE reads with MiXCR. The table lists around 510,000 distinct CDR3 sequences, roughly an eighth of them singletons. The CDR3 sequence is 13 residues long. Germline V gene data show CDR1 as LGHNT and CDR2 as FRNRAP. This sample was shared with a second study, whose subject was yellow fever vaccine responses in identical twins. That report notes: Reported findings indicate that twins' vaccine T cell responses seemed partially convergent, partially personalized.

Sequencing was performed on CD4+ T cells sorted from blood. This sequence joins TRBV12-5 and TRBJ2-1; the match to TRBD2 covers 7 bases. This receptor was obtained from a woman between 18 and 30 years old in good health. This CDR3 is CASGTTLYNEQFF. CDR3 coding DNA: TGTGCCTCCGGGACTACCCTTTACAATGAGCAGTTCTTC.